A single sample gave rise to the 15 T cell receptor beta chains below, sequenced in a study of blood T cell repertoires in COVID-19. The protocol was immunoSEQ multiplex PCR, while the TCRdb copy is restricted to in-frame clones and leaves out a portion. The table records roughly 300,000 clones, approximately 89% of them present only once. Sequenced sample: peripheral blood. The receptors shown here come from a woman in her twenties or thirties with COVID-19, enrolled during active disease.

This chain joins TRBV28 and TRBJ2-2, with 12 bases matching TRBD2. Trimming cost V 5 bases and J 5 bases; bases outside gene matches: 12. Germline lookup yields CDR1 MDHEN and CDR2 SYDVKM. This CDR3 comprises 18 residues. For the CDR3, the DNA is TGTGCCAGCAGTCAGTACCTAGCGGGAGGGCCAGCAACCGGGGAGCTGTTTTTT. Translation gives CASSQYLAGGPATGELFF.

The V call is TRBV2, the J call TRBJ2-7; D ambiguous. V was shortened by 0 bases and J by 8 bases, with 11 bases between the two germline ends. CDR1 SNHLY and CDR2 FYNNEI come from the germline V gene. The CDR3 covers 13 residues. For the CDR3, the DNA is TGTGCCAGCAGTGAAGCGGGCATTTCGAAGCAGTACTTC. It is translated as CASSEAGISKQYF.

The chain has TRBV9 and TRBJ2-7; D is unresolved. V lost 0 bases, J lost 2 bases, and 12 bases lay in between. This CDR3 is 15 amino acids long. CDR1 and CDR2 (germline): SGDLS, YYNGEE. This chain's CDR3 is CASSVASQPTYEQYF. Here the CDR3 DNA reads TGTGCCAGCAGCGTAGCTTCACAGCCGACCTACGAGCAGTACTTC.

This clone was seen a handful of times. The same CDR3 is also encoded by other DNA sequences in this sample. The gene calls are TRBV6-4 and TRBJ2-1; 9 bases map to TRBD2. Germline V lookup: CDR1 MRHNA, CDR2 SNTAGT. V was pared by 0 bases and J by 4 bases, with 1 base of the junction left unmatched. The CDR3 runs 15 residues. Here the CDR3 DNA reads TGTGCCAGCAGTGACTCTAGCGGGAGTTACAATGAGCAGTTCTTC. Translation gives CASSDSSGSYNEQFF.

Notes on this clone: Its ends do not fully match the called genes, so a read error is possible. The chain has TRBV6-2 or TRBV6-3 and TRBJ2-7; TRBD1 matches at 7 bases. The V gene's germline CDR1 is MNHEY and CDR2 SVGEGT. This CDR3 has 14 amino acids. CDR3 region: CASSWDSPSSEQYF. CDR3 sequence (DNA): TGTGCCAGCAGTTGGGACAGTCCCTCCTCCGAGCAGTACTTC.

The sample holds one count of this clone. This chain connects TRBV27 to TRBJ2-7; D perhaps matches TRBD1 (6 bases). Looked up from germline, CDR1 is MNHEY and CDR2 is SMNVEV (reference sequence). V was pared by 5 bases and J by 2 bases, with 13 bases between. The length of the CDR3 is 14 residues. CDR3: CASSITGWTYEQYF. As DNA, the CDR3 is TGTGCCAGCAGTATCACAGGGTGGACCTACGAGCAGTACTTC.

The rearrangement joins TRBV2 to TRBJ1-2, with 9 bases matching TRBD1. The trim removed 0 bases at V and 8 bases at J, leaving 7 bases unmatched. The CDR3 has 15 amino acids. Germline-derived CDR1 and CDR2 are SNHLY and FYNNEI. The CDR3 region is CASSEAPRQGEGYTF. CDR3 bases: TGTGCCAGCAGTGAAGCCCCCCGACAGGGGGAAGGCTACACCTTC.

The J gene is TRBJ2-3, the V gene TRBV7-6; 8 bases are a match to TRBD2. This CDR3 has 14 residues. The V gene end was trimmed by 5 bases and the J gene end by 6 bases; junction bases not matched to a gene: 7. Germline CDR1 reads SGHVS; CDR2 reads FNYEAQ. The CDR3 sequence: CASSPGLAPDTQYF. The DNA for the CDR3 is TGTGCCAGCAGCCCTGGACTAGCCCCCGATACGCAGTATTTT.

The CDR3 DNA is TGTGCCAGCAGTCCAAGGACTAGCGGGAGGGCAAAGAAAGAGCAGTTCTTC. Translating gives CASSPRTSGRAKKEQFF. J is TRBJ2-1 and V is TRBV6-6, with TRBD2 identical over 15 bases. The V gene end was trimmed by 5 bases and the J gene end by 10 bases; junction bases not matched to a gene: 12. The CDR3 is made up of 17 amino acids. Germline V gene sequence: CDR1 MNHNY, CDR2 SVGAGI (reference sequence).

This clone occurred a few times. V is TRBV7-2 and J is TRBJ2-1; 11 bases fit TRBD2. The V gene end was trimmed by 1 base and the J gene end by 8 bases; junction bases not matched to a gene: 4. This CDR3 contains 15 residues. CDR1 and CDR2 (germline): SGHTA, FQGNSA. For the CDR3, the DNA is TGTGCCAGCAGCTTAGTCCGGACTAGCGGGTATGAGCAGTTCTTC. Its protein is CASSLVRTSGYEQFF. Supplemented by reference TRBV7-2 and TRBJ2-1, the full variable domain reads GAGVSQSPSNKVTEKGKDVELRCDPISGHTALYWYRQSLGQGLEFLIYFQGNSAPDKSGLPSDRFSAERTGGSVSTLTIQRTQQEDSAVYLCASSLVRTSGYEQFFGPGTRLTVL.

The J gene is TRBJ2-7, the V gene TRBV25-1; 12 bases line up with TRBD2. V shed 5 bases, J shed 1 base, and the junction held 9 bases outside the gene matches. Germline V CDR1 and CDR2: MGHDK, SYGVNS. The CDR3 covers 17 residues. This CDR3 is CASSPRTSGKTSYEQYF. The CDR3 DNA is TGTGCCAGCAGTCCTAGGACTAGCGGGAAAACGTCCTACGAGCAGTACTTC.

This clone occurred once. This chain connects TRBV27 to TRBJ1-1, with D uncertain. Trimming took off 2 bases at V and 0 bases at J, with 4 bases between the two ends. Germline V CDR1 and CDR2: MNHEY, SMNVEV (reference sequence). This CDR3 is built from 13 residues. The CDR3 DNA sequence: TGTGCCAGCAGTTTAAACTTGAACACTGAAGCTTTCTTT. It encodes CASSLNLNTEAFF.

The chain is built from TRBV19 and TRBJ2-2, with 9 nucleotides matching TRBD2. In germline, CDR1 is LNHDA, CDR2 SQIVND (reference sequence). With V trimmed by 5 bases and J by 4 bases, 5 bases remained unmatched. CDR3 length: 15 amino acids. CDR3 residues: CASSAGGRSTGELFF. The CDR3 DNA reads as TGTGCCAGTAGTGCGGGGGGGCGGAGCACCGGGGAGCTGTTTTTT.

The rearrangement uses TRBV30 and TRBJ1-3, with 9 bases lining up with TRBD1. V shed 2 bases and J 3 bases; nucleotides not matched to a gene: 8. The CDR3 has 16 amino acids. Germline assignment: CDR1 GTSNPN and CDR2 SVGIG (reference sequence). The CDR3 sequence: CAWSRPGQGRGNTIYF. CDR3 nucleotide sequence: TGTGCCTGGAGTCGACCGGGACAGGGTCGTGGAAACACCATATATTTT.

This chain joins TRBV3-1 (or the pseudogene TRBV3-2) and TRBJ1-1, with TRBD1 identical over 8 bases. The CDR3 runs 13 residues. Unmatched junction bases numbered 6, after V lost 5 bases and J lost 7 bases. Germline V gives CDR1 LGHDT, CDR2 YNNKEL (reference sequence). This CDR3 reads CASSLQGAGEAFF. In nucleotides, the CDR3 is TGTGCCAGCAGCTTGCAGGGGGCCGGTGAAGCTTTCTTT.